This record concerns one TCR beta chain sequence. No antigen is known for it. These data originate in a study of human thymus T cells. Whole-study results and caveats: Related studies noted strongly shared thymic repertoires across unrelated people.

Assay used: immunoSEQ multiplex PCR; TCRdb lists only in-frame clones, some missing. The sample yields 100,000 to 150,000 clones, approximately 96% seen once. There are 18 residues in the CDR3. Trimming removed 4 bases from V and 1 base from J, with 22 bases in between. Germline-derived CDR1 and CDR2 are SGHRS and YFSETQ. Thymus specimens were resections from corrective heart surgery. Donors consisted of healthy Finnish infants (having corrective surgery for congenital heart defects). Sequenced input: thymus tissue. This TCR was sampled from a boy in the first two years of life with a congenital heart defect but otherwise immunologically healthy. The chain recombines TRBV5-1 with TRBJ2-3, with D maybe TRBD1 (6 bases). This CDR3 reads CASSTGTGHAIRTDTQYF. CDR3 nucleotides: TGCGCCAGCAGCACGGGGACGGGACACGCAATTCGCACAGATACGCAGTATTTT. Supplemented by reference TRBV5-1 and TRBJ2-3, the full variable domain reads KAGVTQTPRYLIKTRGQQVTLSCSPISGHRSVSWYQQTPGQGLQFLFEYFSETQRNKGNFPGRFSGRQFSNSRSEMNVSTLELGDSALYLCASSTGTGHAIRTDTQYFGPGTRLTVL.